Listed below are T cell receptor beta chains from one sample, sequenced in a study of OX40 agonist ivuxolimab in advanced cancers. Only in-frame clones appear in the TCRdb table, and some are missing; sequencing was by immunoSEQ multiplex PCR. The sample consists of roughly 56,000 clones, about 86% of them appearing once. Sample: CD4+ or CD8+ T cells sorted from blood, taken in a trial of the OX40 agonist ivuxolimab. Receptors originate from an adult with an advanced solid tumor such as melanoma, head and neck, liver or kidney cancer. Each CDR3 is given with its conserved first and last residue. Fields, in order: clone size, V gene, D gene, J gene, CDR3 protein, CDR3 DNA. A D gene is named only where the DNA matches it firmly. Size is stated for part of the rows, as once, few or many counts, or as a class when the clone is expanded.

abundance: few; v_gene: TRBV6-1; d_gene: -; j_gene: TRBJ1-5; CDR3aa: CASSGPAGGNQPQHF; CDR3nt: TGTGCCAGCAGTGGCCCCGCGGGGGGCAATCAGCCCCAGCATTTT
abundance: -; v_gene: TRBV6-6; d_gene: -; j_gene: TRBJ2-5; CDR3aa: CASRPGRLQETQYF; CDR3nt: TGTGCCAGCAGACCGGGACGGCTACAAGAGACCCAGTACTTC
abundance: once; v_gene: TRBV27; d_gene: TRBD1; j_gene: TRBJ2-7; CDR3aa: CASSSSAAGTGEWQYF; CDR3nt: TGTGCCAGCAGTTCCTCAGCCGCCGGGACAGGGGAATGGCAGTACTTC
abundance: -; v_gene: TRBV5-1; d_gene: -; j_gene: TRBJ2-5; CDR3aa: CASSPISGGGWETQYF; CDR3nt: TGCGCCAGCAGCCCCATTTCGGGGGGCGGGTGGGAGACCCAGTACTTC
abundance: -; v_gene: TRBV7-6; d_gene: -; j_gene: TRBJ2-2; CDR3aa: CASSPIRGGQGNTGELFF; CDR3nt: TGTGCCAGCAGCCCTATCCGGGGGGGACAGGGAAACACCGGGGAGCTGTTTTTT
abundance: -; v_gene: TRBV2; d_gene: -; j_gene: TRBJ2-5; CDR3aa: CASRPQVTPEGTQYF; CDR3nt: TGTGCCAGCAGACCCCAGGTAACCCCAGAGGGGACCCAGTACTTC
abundance: -; v_gene: TRBV6-5; d_gene: -; j_gene: TRBJ1-1; CDR3aa: CASSYSYWEKRGEAFF; CDR3nt: TGTGCCAGCAGTTACTCGTATTGGGAAAAACGCGGAGAAGCTTTCTTT
abundance: -; v_gene: TRBV12-5; d_gene: -; j_gene: TRBJ1-1; CDR3aa: CASGLVLTAQNTEAFF; CDR3nt: TGTGCTAGTGGTTTGGTACTTACAGCCCAGAACACTGAAGCTTTCTTT
abundance: -; v_gene: TRBV19; d_gene: -; j_gene: TRBJ2-7; CDR3aa: CASSIRDTLTYEQYF; CDR3nt: TGTGCCAGTAGTATCCGGGACACCCTAACCTACGAGCAGTACTTC
abundance: -; v_gene: TRBV4-2; d_gene: -; j_gene: TRBJ1-1; CDR3aa: CASSQDRSGFAFF; CDR3nt: TGTGCCAGCAGCCAAGATAGGTCGGGTTTTGCTTTCTTT
abundance: -; v_gene: TRBV5-1; d_gene: TRBD2; j_gene: TRBJ2-7; CDR3aa: CASSPVAGAYEQYF; CDR3nt: TGCGCCAGCAGCCCGGTAGCGGGAGCCTACGAGCAGTACTTC
abundance: -; v_gene: TRBV5-1; d_gene: TRBD2; j_gene: TRBJ2-7; CDR3aa: CASSLRTSGKYEQYF; CDR3nt: TGCGCCAGCAGCTTGAGGACTAGCGGGAAATACGAGCAGTACTTC
abundance: -; v_gene: TRBV18; d_gene: -; j_gene: TRBJ1-1; CDR3aa: CASSPSLTILGTEAFF; CDR3nt: TGTGCCAGCTCACCTAGTTTGACTATCCTAGGCACTGAAGCTTTCTTT
abundance: -; v_gene: TRBV30; d_gene: -; j_gene: TRBJ2-7; CDR3aa: CAWRRSAASYEQYF; CDR3nt: TGTGCCTGGCGGAGGTCAGCGGCAAGCTACGAGCAGTACTTC
abundance: -; v_gene: TRBV7-9; d_gene: TRBD2; j_gene: TRBJ2-3; CDR3aa: CASSLSGITSGRGDTQYF; CDR3nt: TGTGCCAGCAGCTTAAGCGGCATCACTAGCGGGAGGGGAGATACGCAGTATTTT
abundance: -; v_gene: TRBV27; d_gene: -; j_gene: TRBJ2-5; CDR3aa: CASSFSRGETQYF; CDR3nt: TGTGCCAGCAGTTTTTCTCGAGGGGAGACCCAGTACTTC
abundance: -; v_gene: TRBV12-5; d_gene: -; j_gene: TRBJ2-2; CDR3aa: CASVPPRGTNTGELFF; CDR3nt: TGTGCTAGTGTCCCACCCAGGGGAACGAACACCGGGGAGCTGTTTTTT
abundance: -; v_gene: TRBV11-3; d_gene: -; j_gene: TRBJ2-7; CDR3aa: CASSLGGKYYEQYF; CDR3nt: TGTGCCAGCAGCTTAGGAGGGAAGTACTACGAGCAGTACTTC
abundance: -; v_gene: TRBV4-2; d_gene: -; j_gene: TRBJ1-1; CDR3aa: CASSHTYGETEAFF; CDR3nt: TGTGCCAGCAGTCATACCTACGGGGAAACTGAAGCTTTCTTT
abundance: -; v_gene: TRBV9; d_gene: TRBD2; j_gene: TRBJ2-3; CDR3aa: CASSVVAGGTDTQYF; CDR3nt: TGTGCCAGCAGCGTAGTAGCGGGGGGCACAGATACGCAGTATTTT
abundance: -; v_gene: TRBV19; d_gene: -; j_gene: TRBJ2-3; CDR3aa: CASRPGAATDTQYF; CDR3nt: TGTGCCAGTAGACCGGGGGCGGCAACAGATACGCAGTATTTT
abundance: -; v_gene: TRBV5-4; d_gene: -; j_gene: TRBJ2-3; CDR3aa: CASSLAVEGAGDTQYF; CDR3nt: TGTGCCAGCAGCTTGGCCGTGGAGGGAGCGGGCGATACGCAGTATTTT
abundance: -; v_gene: TRBV9; d_gene: -; j_gene: TRBJ2-7; CDR3aa: CASSARDFSYEQYF; CDR3nt: TGTGCCAGCAGCGCCCGGGACTTCTCCTACGAGCAGTACTTC
abundance: -; v_gene: TRBV28; d_gene: TRBD1; j_gene: TRBJ1-2; CDR3aa: CASSLAQGVGGYTF; CDR3nt: TGTGCCAGCAGTTTAGCGCAGGGGGTAGGTGGCTACACCTTC
abundance: few; v_gene: TRBV20-1; d_gene: -; j_gene: TRBJ1-1; CDR3aa: CSARVTGRAFF; CDR3nt: TGCAGTGCTAGAGTTACAGGCAGAGCTTTCTTT
abundance: -; v_gene: TRBV7-2; d_gene: TRBD1; j_gene: TRBJ1-1; CDR3aa: CADGGQGQMNTEAFF; CDR3nt: TGTGCCGACGGGGGACAGGGGCAAATGAACACTGAAGCTTTCTTT
abundance: -; v_gene: TRBV6-5; d_gene: -; j_gene: TRBJ1-1; CDR3aa: CASSSLDWRNTEAFF; CDR3nt: TGTGCCAGCAGTTCCCTGGACTGGAGGAACACTGAAGCTTTCTTT
abundance: -; v_gene: TRBV10-1; d_gene: -; j_gene: TRBJ1-5; CDR3aa: CASSVPHRDVISVDQPQHF; CDR3nt: TGCGCCAGCAGTGTACCCCACAGGGATGTTATTTCGGTGGATCAGCCCCAGCATTTT
abundance: -; v_gene: TRBV5-1; d_gene: TRBD1; j_gene: TRBJ1-1; CDR3aa: CASSFTGVNTEAFF; CDR3nt: TGCGCCAGCAGTTTTACAGGGGTTAACACTGAAGCTTTCTTT
abundance: -; v_gene: TRBV27; d_gene: -; j_gene: TRBJ1-6; CDR3aa: CASSFGRDNSPLHF; CDR3nt: TGTGCCAGCAGTTTTGGCAGGGACAATTCACCCCTCCACTTT
abundance: -; v_gene: TRBV14; d_gene: TRBD2; j_gene: TRBJ2-5; CDR3aa: CASSQGGTSGPQETQYF; CDR3nt: TGTGCCAGCAGCCAAGGGGGGACTAGCGGGCCTCAAGAGACCCAGTACTTC
abundance: -; v_gene: TRBV29-1; d_gene: TRBD1; j_gene: TRBJ2-7; CDR3aa: CSVKRAGGGYEQYF; CDR3nt: TGCAGCGTAAAAAGGGCAGGGGGCGGGTACGAGCAGTACTTC
abundance: -; v_gene: TRBV4-1; d_gene: TRBD2; j_gene: TRBJ2-3; CDR3aa: CASSQESSGGMADTQYF; CDR3nt: TGCGCCAGCAGCCAAGAATCTAGCGGGGGGATGGCAGATACGCAGTATTTT
abundance: -; v_gene: TRBV6-1; d_gene: -; j_gene: TRBJ2-7; CDR3aa: CASREAGLDYEQYF; CDR3nt: TGTGCCAGCAGAGAAGCCGGACTGGACTACGAGCAGTACTTC
abundance: -; v_gene: TRBV5-6; d_gene: TRBD1; j_gene: TRBJ2-7; CDR3aa: CASSFGTGGTYEQYF; CDR3nt: TGTGCCAGCAGCTTCGGGACAGGGGGAACCTACGAGCAGTACTTC
abundance: -; v_gene: TRBV25-1; d_gene: -; j_gene: TRBJ2-7; CDR3aa: CASSEGNRGLRAQYF; CDR3nt: TGTGCCAGCAGTGAAGGGAACAGGGGACTACGAGCGCAGTACTTC
abundance: -; v_gene: TRBV9; d_gene: -; j_gene: TRBJ1-5; CDR3aa: CASSVGQYSNQPQHF; CDR3nt: TGTGCCAGCAGCGTAGGACAGTATAGCAATCAGCCCCAGCATTTT
abundance: -; v_gene: TRBV7-9; d_gene: -; j_gene: TRBJ1-4; CDR3aa: CASSGGATNEKLFF; CDR3nt: TGTGCCAGCAGCGGTGGGGCAACTAATGAAAAACTGTTTTTT
abundance: -; v_gene: TRBV11-3; d_gene: TRBD1; j_gene: TRBJ2-3; CDR3aa: CASSLEGTGALDTQYF; CDR3nt: TGTGCCAGCAGCTTAGAAGGGACAGGGGCATTAGATACGCAGTATTTT
abundance: once; v_gene: TRBV11-1; d_gene: -; j_gene: TRBJ2-6; CDR3aa: CASSLPGPISGANVLTF; CDR3nt: TGTGCCAGCAGCTTGCCGGGCCCTATCTCTGGGGCCAACGTCCTGACTTTC
abundance: -; v_gene: TRBV4-1; d_gene: -; j_gene: TRBJ2-3; CDR3aa: CASSQAGQLITDTQYF; CDR3nt: TGCGCCAGCAGCCAAGCTGGACAGTTGATCACAGATACGCAGTATTTT
abundance: -; v_gene: TRBV5-6; d_gene: -; j_gene: TRBJ2-7; CDR3aa: CASSGGAGEYEQYF; CDR3nt: TGTGCCAGCAGCGGGGGGGCGGGGGAATACGAGCAGTACTTC
abundance: -; v_gene: TRBV5-1; d_gene: TRBD1; j_gene: TRBJ1-2; CDR3aa: CASGDRTGNYGYTF; CDR3nt: TGCGCCAGCGGGGACCGGACAGGAAACTATGGCTACACCTTC